One and the same sample provided the 27 T cell receptor beta chains below, sequenced in a study of control samples from healthy donors and cancer patients. Only in-frame clones appear in the TCRdb table, and some are missing; sequencing was by immunoSEQ multiplex PCR. The sample lists some 150,000 clones, roughly 94% occurring once. The material sequenced was PBMCs. Receptor source: a man aged 55 to 70 with colorectal cancer.

The chain employs TRBV27 and TRBJ1-1, with a tentative D call TRBD1 (6 bases). Trimming shortened V by 5 bases and J by 1 base, and 23 bases separated the two germline ends. Germline V gene data show CDR1 as MNHEY and CDR2 as SMNVEV (reference sequence). CDR3 length: 18 amino acids. Here the CDR3 reads CASSETGRLTRGNTEAFF. CDR3 nucleotide sequence: TGTGCCAGCAGTGAAACGGGACGCCTAACCAGGGGGAACACTGAAGCTTTCTTT.

The genes are TRBV4-1 and TRBJ2-3; 11 bases line up with TRBD2. The junction had 4 bases not matched to a gene; V was cut back by 3 bases and J by 2 bases. The CDR3 length is 16 residues. Germline V gene sequence: CDR1 MGHRA, CDR2 YSYEKL. CDR3 in DNA: TGCGCCAGCAGCCACGGGACTAGCGGCTACACAGATACGCAGTATTTT. Translated, it gives CASSHGTSGYTDTQYF.

The rearrangement links TRBV7-2 to TRBJ2-1; possible D gene TRBD2, 7 bases. Germline-derived CDR1 and CDR2 are SGHTA and FQGNSA. This CDR3 spans 15 amino acids. Trimming removed 1 base from V and 8 bases from J, with 15 bases in between. The DNA of the CDR3 is TGTGCCAGCAGCTTAGGGGGGGGGCTTCGCTATGAGCAGTTCTTC. Protein sequence: CASSLGGGLRYEQFF.

The chain is built from TRBV19 and TRBJ1-5; 7 bases match TRBD1. There are 16 residues in the CDR3. Looked up from germline, CDR1 is LNHDA and CDR2 is SQIVND (reference sequence). Germline trimming cut 4 bases from V and 7 bases from J; bases unmatched to any gene: 13. CDR3 residues: CASSTDWTGARQPQHF. The CDR3 DNA sequence: TGTGCCAGTAGTACTGATTGGACAGGCGCCAGGCAGCCCCAGCATTTT.

The CDR3 spells CASSPRDRGNGYTF. Here the CDR3 DNA reads TGTGCCAGCTCACCCCGGGACAGAGGAAATGGCTACACCTTC. The chain recombines TRBV18 with TRBJ1-2, with 7 bases lining up with TRBD1. The V gene's germline CDR1 is KGHSH and CDR2 LQKENI. Trimming at V came to 3 bases and at J to 6 bases, leaving 7 bases not matched to a gene. The CDR3 contains 14 residues.

The chain uses TRBV5-4 and TRBJ2-3, with 10 bases aligning to TRBD2. V lost 3 bases, J lost 0 bases, and 1 base stayed unmatched. CDR1 and CDR2 (germline): SGHNT, YYREEE (reference sequence). The CDR3 contains 15 residues. The CDR3 here is CASSYSGGSTDTQYF. The CDR3 region has the DNA TGTGCCAGCAGCTATAGCGGGGGGAGCACAGATACGCAGTATTTT.

This rearrangement joins TRBV6-5 to TRBJ2-2; TRBD1 matches 10 bases. There are 14 residues in the CDR3. Germline-derived CDR1 and CDR2 are MNHEY and SVGAGI. V lost 4 bases and J lost 8; bases outside the gene matches: 4. The CDR3 DNA reads TGTGCCAGCAGTTGGGGGACAGGGGTAGGGGAGCTGTTTTTT. It codes for CASSWGTGVGELFF.

The chain links TRBV6-6 to TRBJ1-2; 11 bases line up with TRBD1. The CDR3 runs 15 residues. J lost 8 bases, V lost 2 bases, and 7 bases had no gene match. Germline CDR1 and CDR2: MNHNY and SVGAGI (reference sequence). In DNA, the CDR3 is TGTGCCAGCAGTTACCAGGGACAGGGGGAAGGCGGCTACACCTTC. Its translation is CASSYQGQGEGGYTF.

This chain uses TRBV28 with TRBJ1-6; 11 bases fit TRBD1. Trimming took 7 bases from V and 7 from J; bases not matched to a gene: 6. This CDR3 comprises 15 residues. Germline CDR1 and CDR2: MDHEN and SYDVKM. The CDR3 coding sequence is TGTGCCAGCATGGCCCGGACAGGGGGCAATTCACCCCTCCACTTT. Translated, it gives CASMARTGGNSPLHF.

The CDR3, as DNA: TGTGCCAGCAGCTTGTATGGGTACGGCGGGGGGGAGTCCTACGAGCAGTACTTC. Its protein product is CASSLYGYGGGESYEQYF. The chain carries TRBV5-5 and TRBJ2-7, with 9 bases lining up with TRBD2. V trimming: 1 base; J trimming: 1 base; junction bases outside the gene matches: 12. CDR1 and CDR2 from the germline V gene are SGHKS and YYEKEE (reference sequence). There are 18 residues in the CDR3.

This clone was seen only once. The rearrangement uses TRBV19 and TRBJ1-3, with no clear D. V dropped 6 bases and J dropped 0 bases, with 9 bases sitting between them. This CDR3 has 14 residues. CDR1 and CDR2 from the germline V gene are LNHDA and SQIVND (reference sequence). The CDR3 is CASRPDLSGNTIYF. The CDR3 bases are TGTGCCAGTAGACCGGATCTCTCTGGAAACACCATATATTTT.

The J gene is TRBJ2-1, the V gene TRBV7-2; maybe TRBD1 (6 bases). The CDR3 consists of 15 residues. The V end was cut by 3 bases, the J end by 7 bases, with 16 bases between. Germline loops: CDR1 SGHTA, CDR2 FQGNSA. The chain's CDR3 is CASSFDRSNPNEQFF. The CDR3 nucleotides are TGTGCCAGCAGCTTCGACAGGAGCAACCCGAATGAGCAGTTCTTC.

V usage is TRBV6-5 and J usage is TRBJ2-5; possible D gene TRBD1, 6 bases. V shed 10 bases and J shed 2 bases, with 20 bases lying between them. Germline CDR1 and CDR2: MNHEY and SVGAGI. The CDR3 totals 15 residues. Here the CDR3 reads CANQRGTSVQETQYF. Written as DNA, the CDR3 is TGTGCCAACCAGAGAGGGACATCCGTGCAAGAGACCCAGTACTTC.

This clone was seen just once. This chain links TRBV5-1 with TRBJ2-7; D uncertain. V lost 4 bases and J lost 6, with 11 bases in between. Germline CDR1 reads SGHRS; CDR2 reads YFSETQ. There are 12 residues in the CDR3. For the CDR3, the DNA is TGCGCCAGCAGCCCAACGGCACTCGAGCAGTACTTC. Its translation: CASSPTALEQYF.

The rearrangement joins TRBV5-6 to TRBJ2-2; 10 nucleotides line up with TRBD1. Germline trimming cut 4 bases from V and 0 bases from J; bases unmatched to any gene: 3. CDR3 length equals 16 residues. Germline V gene lookup returns CDR1 SGHDT and CDR2 YYEEEE. The CDR3 spells CASSRQGAANTGELFF. The CDR3 DNA sequence: TGTGCCAGCAGCCGACAGGGGGCCGCGAACACCGGGGAGCTGTTTTTT.

The gene calls are TRBV30 and TRBJ2-5, with TRBD2 matching over 8 bases. This CDR3 has 13 residues. With 5 bases clipped from V and 4 bases from J, the junction kept 6 bases outside the gene matches. Germline V lookup: CDR1 GTSNPN, CDR2 SVGIG (reference sequence). CDR3 loop: CAWDRSGVETQYF. The CDR3 DNA sequence: TGTGCCTGGGACCGTAGCGGGGTAGAGACCCAGTACTTC.

The CDR3 is CAISESKSQQGGSGANVLTF. DNA for the CDR3: TGTGCCATCAGTGAGTCGAAGTCGCAACAGGGAGGGTCTGGGGCCAACGTCCTGACTTTC. The chain combines TRBV10-3 with TRBJ2-6; possibly TRBD2 for D (7 bases). V was pared by 0 bases and J by 1 base, with 19 bases between. Germline-derived CDR1 and CDR2 are ENHRY and SYGVKD. This CDR3 has 20 amino acids.

A single count supports this clone. The rearrangement joins TRBV3-1 (or the pseudogene TRBV3-2) to TRBJ2-1; D gene uncertain. The CDR3 covers 12 residues. V lost 2 bases and J 5 bases, leaving 4 bases between the germline ends. Germline V gene lookup returns CDR1 LGHDT and CDR2 YNNKEL (reference sequence). Here the CDR3 DNA reads TGTGCCAGCAGCCAATTAAACAATGAGCAGTTCTTC. It translates to CASSQLNNEQFF.

The V call is TRBV3-1 (or the pseudogene TRBV3-2), the J call TRBJ2-5, with a weak D call TRBD2 (6 bases). Germline V gene sequence: CDR1 LGHDT, CDR2 YNNKEL (reference sequence). V was shortened by 1 base and J by 2 bases, with 11 bases between the two germline ends. The CDR3 contains 15 residues. CDR3 in DNA: TGTGCCAGCAGCCAAGTACTAGCCCTTCAAGAGACCCAGTACTTC. It codes for CASSQVLALQETQYF.

This chain joins TRBV30 and TRBJ1-4; 7 nucleotides line up with TRBD1. Germline CDR1 is GTSNPN and CDR2 is SVGIG (reference sequence). V was clipped by 3 bases and J by 7 bases; unmatched bases: 8. This CDR3 region has 14 residues. The CDR3 coding sequence is TGTGCCTGGAGAGGGAGGGGGCAATCTGAAAAACTGTTTTTT. This codes for CAWRGRGQSEKLFF. The complete variable domain, with remaining parts taken from reference TRBV30 and TRBJ1-4, reads SQTIHQWPATLVQPVGSPLSLECTVEGTSNPNLYWYRQAAGRGLQLLFYSVGIGQISSEVPQNLSASRPQDRQFILSSKKLLLSDSGFYLCAWRGRGQSEKLFFGSGTQLSVL.

This chain uses TRBV5-1 with TRBJ1-2; D possibly corresponds to TRBD1 (5 bases). Trimming took off 3 bases at V and 2 bases at J, with 8 bases between the two ends. The CDR3 loop spans 13 amino acids. CDR1 is SGHRS and CDR2 is YFSETQ in the germline V gene. CDR3 residues: CASSSTVNYGYTF. Written as DNA, the CDR3 is TGCGCCAGCAGCTCGACAGTGAACTATGGCTACACCTTC.

The V gene is TRBV10-3, the J gene TRBJ2-6, with D perhaps TRBD1 or TRBD2 (6 bases each). Germline lookup yields CDR1 ENHRY and CDR2 SYGVKD. V was clipped by 2 bases and J by 0 bases, with 11 bases between them. CDR3 length equals 17 residues. CDR3: CAISEGRGGSGANVLTF. CDR3 nucleotide sequence: TGTGCCATCAGTGAGGGCAGGGGAGGCTCTGGGGCCAACGTCCTGACTTTC.

The rearrangement uses TRBV7-8 and TRBJ1-6; the D is unclear. Trimming took off 6 bases at V and 11 bases at J, with 14 bases between the two ends. The germline gives CDR1 SGHVS, CDR2 FQNEAQ. The CDR3 length is 13 residues. The CDR3 DNA follows: TGTGCCAGCAGTCAGCCAGGAACTACACCCCTCCACTTT. Amino acid sequence: CASSQPGTTPLHF. Full variable domain (outside the CDR3, taken from reference TRBV7-8 and TRBJ1-6): GAGVSQSPRYKVAKRGQDVALRCDPISGHVSLFWYQQALGQGPEFLTYFQNEAQLDKSGLPSDRFFAERPEGSVSTLKIQRTQQEDSAVYLCASSQPGTTPLHFGNGTRLTVT.

The V gene is TRBV19, the J gene TRBJ1-2; TRBD1 is a possible D gene (5 bases). This CDR3 is built from 13 residues. With 6 bases removed from V and 3 bases from J, the gap between germline ends came to 11 bases. From germline, CDR1 is LNHDA and CDR2 SQIVND (reference sequence). CDR3 residues: CASSTRQYYGYTF. The DNA of the CDR3 is TGTGCCAGTAGCACCCGACAGTACTATGGCTACACCTTC.

The chain links TRBV4-3 to TRBJ2-3, with 10 bases identical to TRBD2. CDR3 size: 16 residues. V lost 2 bases to trimming and J lost 4 bases; unmatched junction nucleotides: 6. The germline gives CDR1 LGHNA, CDR2 YSLEER. The DNA of the CDR3 is TGCGCCAGCAGCCAACTAGCGGGGGCTGGCGCAGATACGCAGTATTTT. The encoded protein is CASSQLAGAGADTQYF.

This clone was recorded once. This chain joins TRBV5-1 and TRBJ1-1; 7 bases are a match to TRBD1. V lost 5 bases and J lost 1; bases outside the gene matches: 5. Germline V gives CDR1 SGHRS, CDR2 YFSETQ. CDR3 length: 14 amino acids. The CDR3 DNA is TGCGCCAGCAGAATTGGGACAGAGAACACTGAAGCTTTCTTT. The encoded protein is CASRIGTENTEAFF. Combining the CDR3 with reference TRBV5-1 and TRBJ1-1 gives the whole variable domain KAGVTQTPRYLIKTRGQQVTLSCSPISGHRSVSWYQQTPGQGLQFLFEYFSETQRNKGNFPGRFSGRQFSNSRSEMNVSTLELGDSALYLCASRIGTENTEAFFGQGTRLTVV.

In regard to this clone: Additional DNA sequences in this sample encode the identical CDR3. The chain joins TRBV4-3 to TRBJ1-5; D is ambiguous. V gave up 0 bases and J gave up 4 bases, with 4 bases separating them. The length of the CDR3 is 13 residues. CDR1 and CDR2 from the germline V gene are LGHNA and YSLEER. The CDR3 here is CASSQDENQPQHF. As DNA, the CDR3 is TGCGCCAGCAGCCAAGATGAAAATCAGCCCCAGCATTTT.